One T cell receptor beta chain is described in this entry. Antigen unknown. Overall study results and limits: The larger-cohort validation was restricted to a single TCR beta V-J rearrangement rather than whole repertoires.

Trimming took 2 bases from V and 0 from J, leaving 23 bases between them. The CDR3 runs 19 residues. Per the germline V gene, CDR1 is DFQATT and CDR2 is SNEGSKA (reference sequence). A single record per CDR3 protein comes from TCRdb applying MiXCR to the 5' RACE reads. The data show approximately 53,000 distinct CDR3 sequences, roughly 28% seen once. The clonotype originates from a female donor with breast cancer. This rearrangement joins TRBV20-1 to TRBJ1-3; D possibly corresponds to TRBD1 (5 bases). Specimen: tumor-infiltrating memory CD4+ T cells sorted from the breast tumor. Subset specified: memory CD4+ T cells, CD4+CD45RO+CD25-. This CDR3 reads CSARHPGVSPPYSGNTIYF. DNA for the CDR3: TGCAGTGCTAGACACCCGGGGGTTTCCCCCCCTTACTCTGGAAACACCATATATTTT.